Each of the 4 T cell receptor beta chains below was sequenced from the same sample in a study of T cell repertoires in cytomegalovirus infection. From the reads, TCRdb called clonotypes with MiXCR, one entry per CDR3 protein. The data show fewer than 550,000 distinct CDR3 sequences, approximately 16% seen once. The source material was CD8+ T cells from PBMCs. Receptors originate from a human donor in good health (CMV status not recorded). Some clones in this sample may be carry-over from other donors' samples.

The chain joins TRBV27 to TRBJ2-5; 12 nucleotides align to TRBD1. The CDR3 spans 17 residues. The V gene's germline CDR1 is MNHEY and CDR2 SMNVEV (reference sequence). The junction had 14 bases not matched to a gene; V was cut back by 7 bases and J by 5 bases. The CDR3 spells CASTTLGGTGGAETQYF. In DNA form, the CDR3 reads TGTGCCAGCACCACCCTGGGGGGGACAGGGGGCGCGGAGACCCAGTACTTC.

J is TRBJ2-1 and V is TRBV12-3 or TRBV12-4; D is possibly TRBD2 (5 bases). Deletions cut 7 bases from V and 3 bases from J, with 13 bases between. The CDR3 has 14 amino acids. CDR3: CASTNYGDYNEQFF. CDR3 bases: TGTGCCAGCACCAATTACGGGGACTACAATGAGCAGTTCTTC.

On this clonotype itself: A much larger clone differs by one base, so this may be a read error. The DNA of the CDR3 is TGTGCCACCAGTGATAGACAGGGGACCCCGTACGAGCAGTACTTC. Protein sequence: CATSDRQGTPYEQYF. The chain is built from TRBV10-3 and TRBJ2-7, with 8 bases that match TRBD1. The germline CDR1 and CDR2 sequences are ENHRY and SYGVKD. This CDR3 comprises 15 residues.

The table lists this clonotype with a few counts. The rearrangement joins TRBV12-3 or TRBV12-4 to TRBJ1-3, with D perhaps matching TRBD1 (5 bases). V lost 6 bases and J lost 2, with 11 bases in between. CDR3 size: 14 residues. CDR3 protein: CASRHGRAGNTIYF. The CDR3 region has the DNA TGTGCCAGCAGACATGGCAGGGCTGGAAACACCATATATTTT.